This T cell receptor beta chain was observed in a study of radiotherapy plus CTLA-4 blockade in lung cancer. Assay: immunoSEQ multiplex PCR; the TCRdb copy retains only in-frame clones and omits some. Among about 67,000 clones listed, about 72% were seen once. The CDR3 sequence is 16 residues long. V was pared by 3 bases and J by 10 bases, with 12 bases of the junction left unmatched. Germline loops: CDR1 SGHTA, CDR2 FQGNSA. This clonotype originated in a human donor with non-small cell lung cancer whose response to radiotherapy plus ipilimumab could not be evaluated. Some clones in this sample may be carry-over from other donors' samples. The chain has TRBV7-2 and TRBJ2-3; 11 bases align to TRBD1. The specimen was peripheral blood, collected from a patient treated with radiotherapy plus ipilimumab. CDR3 loop: CASSFRPGQGEVAQYF. The CDR3 DNA reads TGTGCCAGCAGCTTCAGGCCGGGACAGGGGGAAGTGGCGCAGTATTTT.